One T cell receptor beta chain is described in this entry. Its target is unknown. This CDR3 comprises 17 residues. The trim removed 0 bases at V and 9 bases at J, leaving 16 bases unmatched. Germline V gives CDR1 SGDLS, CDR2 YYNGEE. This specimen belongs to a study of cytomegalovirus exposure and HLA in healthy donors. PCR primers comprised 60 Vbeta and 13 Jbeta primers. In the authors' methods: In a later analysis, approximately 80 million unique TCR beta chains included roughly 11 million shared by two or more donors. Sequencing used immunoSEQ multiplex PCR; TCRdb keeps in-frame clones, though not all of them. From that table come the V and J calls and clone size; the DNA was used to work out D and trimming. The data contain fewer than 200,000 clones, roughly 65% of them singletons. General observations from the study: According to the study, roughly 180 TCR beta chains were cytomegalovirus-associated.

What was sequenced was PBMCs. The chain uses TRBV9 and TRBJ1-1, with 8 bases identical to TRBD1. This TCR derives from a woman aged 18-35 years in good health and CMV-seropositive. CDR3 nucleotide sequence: TGTGCCAGCAGCGTAGAGTCAGGGGGCGGACGGATGGGCAAAGCTTTCTTT. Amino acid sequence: CASSVESGGGRMGKAFF.